A single sample is the source of the 10 T cell receptor beta chains below, sequenced in a study of shared clonotypes between healthy human individuals. Only in-frame clones appear in the TCRdb table, and some are missing; sequencing was by immunoSEQ multiplex PCR. This repertoire shows more than 2 million clones, 85% to 95% found once; its top ten account for approximately 1.7%. CD45RO-negative, CCR7-selected cells formed the naive CD8 fraction, which excluded terminally differentiated effector memory CD45RA+ cells. The sequenced sample was naive CD8+ T cells from PBMCs. The receptor set was obtained from a man between 18 and 35 years old in good health. Some clones in this sample may be carry-over from other donors' samples.

Of note for this clone: This CDR3 is also generated by other DNA sequences in the sample. The chain has TRBV7-9 and TRBJ2-1; possible D gene TRBD2, 6 bases. Germline CDR1 and CDR2: SEHNR and FQNEAQ (reference sequence). The CDR3 consists of 12 residues. The germline V and J ends were trimmed by 1 base and 8 bases, with 6 bases remaining between them. Here the CDR3 reads CASSLGRDEQFF. The CDR3 nucleotides are TGTGCCAGCAGCTTAGGGAGGGATGAGCAGTTCTTC.

The chain recombines TRBV7-8 with TRBJ2-1; D is undetermined. Trimming cost V 5 bases and J 6 bases, with 14 bases left between them. This CDR3 is built from 14 residues. CDR1 SGHVS and CDR2 FQNEAQ come from the germline V gene. Here the CDR3 reads CASSLIGKGNEQFF. The CDR3 DNA is TGTGCCAGCAGCCTAATCGGTAAGGGCAATGAGCAGTTCTTC.

CDR3 DNA sequence: TGTGCCAGCAGTCCCCCCTCCCAAAACACCATATATTTT. It is translated as CASSPPSQNTIYF. The chain recombines TRBV28 with TRBJ1-3; D is unclear. The CDR3 length is 13 residues. CDR1 MDHEN and CDR2 SYDVKM come from the germline V gene. V lost 5 bases to trimming and J lost 6 bases, with 11 bases between them.

V is TRBV5-1 and J is TRBJ2-1, with D possibly TRBD2 on 6 matching bases. CDR3 length: 16 amino acids. V was trimmed by 4 bases and J by 4 bases, leaving 18 bases between them. In germline, CDR1 is SGHRS, CDR2 YFSETQ. CDR3 amino acids: CASSPRTSGGYNEQFF. In nucleotides, the CDR3 is TGCGCCAGCAGCCCGAGGACCTCCGGGGGATACAATGAGCAGTTCTTC. The full variable domain, with the rest looked up from reference TRBV5-1 and TRBJ2-1, is KAGVTQTPRYLIKTRGQQVTLSCSPISGHRSVSWYQQTPGQGLQFLFEYFSETQRNKGNFPGRFSGRQFSNSRSEMNVSTLELGDSALYLCASSPRTSGGYNEQFFGPGTRLTVL.

The V call is TRBV28, the J call TRBJ1-5; 7 bases match TRBD1. The V and J ends lost 3 bases and 2 bases, in that order; junction bases with no gene match: 13. The CDR3 has 18 residues. Germline V lookup: CDR1 MDHEN, CDR2 SYDVKM. CDR3 DNA sequence: TGTGCCAGCAGTTTCCCCACAGGGGCGAAGGGGGGCAATCAGCCCCAGCATTTT. Protein product: CASSFPTGAKGGNQPQHF. The whole variable domain, filled in from reference TRBV28 and TRBJ1-5, reads DVKVTQSSRYLVKRTGEKVFLECVQDMDHENMFWYRQDPGLGLRLIYFSYDVKMKEKGDIPEGYSVSREKKERFSLILESASTNQTSMYLCASSFPTGAKGGNQPQHFGDGTRLSIL.

The rearrangement joins TRBV10-2 to TRBJ2-7, with 11 nucleotides matching TRBD2. The V gene end was trimmed by 10 bases and the J gene end by 5 bases; junction bases not matched to a gene: 7. The CDR3 covers 13 residues. Germline CDR1 WSHSY, CDR2 SAAADI. CDR3 bases: TGCGCCACAGAACTAGCGGGAGATAACGAGCAGTACTTC. Translated, it gives CATELAGDNEQYF.

The chain employs TRBV11-2 and TRBJ2-3; D is unresolved. Germline-derived CDR1 and CDR2 are SGHAT and FQNNGV. V was shortened by 0 bases and J by 2 bases, with 6 bases between the two germline ends. The CDR3 is 14 residues long. Here the CDR3 DNA reads TGTGCCAGCAGCTTAGATCTGGACACAGATACGCAGTATTTT. This sequence encodes CASSLDLDTDTQYF.

This clone occurred once. The chain is built from TRBV28 and TRBJ2-1; D unresolved. V shed 6 bases and J shed 8 bases, with 14 bases lying between them. The CDR3 is made up of 13 amino acids. Germline loops: CDR1 MDHEN, CDR2 SYDVKM. The chain's CDR3 is CASSSIVEDEQFF. In nucleotides, the CDR3 is TGTGCCAGCAGCTCGATCGTAGAAGATGAGCAGTTCTTC.

V usage is TRBV7-2 and J usage is TRBJ1-6, with D unresolved. Looked up from germline, CDR1 is SGHTA and CDR2 is FQGNSA. V lost 5 bases and J lost 7, with 9 bases in between. The CDR3 contains 13 residues. CDR3 protein: CASSPPRNSPLHF. In DNA form, the CDR3 reads TGTGCCAGCAGCCCACCGAGGAATTCACCCCTCCACTTT.

This chain joins TRBV5-1 and TRBJ2-1; the match to TRBD1 covers 9 bases. Trimming cost V 0 bases and J 7 bases; bases outside gene matches: 14. Per germline, CDR1 SGHRS and CDR2 YFSETQ. CDR3 size: 18 residues. This chain's CDR3 is CASSLAYYKGTGKNEQFF. The CDR3 nucleotides are TGCGCCAGCAGCTTGGCCTACTATAAGGGGACAGGGAAGAATGAGCAGTTCTTC.